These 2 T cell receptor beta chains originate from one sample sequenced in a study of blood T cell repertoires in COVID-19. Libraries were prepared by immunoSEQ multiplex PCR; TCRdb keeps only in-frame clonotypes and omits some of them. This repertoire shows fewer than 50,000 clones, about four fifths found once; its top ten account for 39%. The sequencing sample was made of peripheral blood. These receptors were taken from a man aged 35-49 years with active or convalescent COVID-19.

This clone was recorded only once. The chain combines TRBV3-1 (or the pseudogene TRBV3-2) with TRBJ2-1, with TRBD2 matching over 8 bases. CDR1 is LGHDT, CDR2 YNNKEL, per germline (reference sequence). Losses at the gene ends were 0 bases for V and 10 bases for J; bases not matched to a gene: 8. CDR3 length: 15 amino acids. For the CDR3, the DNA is TGTGCCAGCAGCCAAGACCCTGGACTAGCCCGAGAGCAGTTCTTC. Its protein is CASSQDPGLAREQFF.

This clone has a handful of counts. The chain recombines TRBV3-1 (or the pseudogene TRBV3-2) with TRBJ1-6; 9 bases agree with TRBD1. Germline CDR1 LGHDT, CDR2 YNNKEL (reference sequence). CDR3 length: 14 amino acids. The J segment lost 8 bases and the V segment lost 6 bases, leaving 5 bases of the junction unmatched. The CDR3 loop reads CASRTTGGYSPLHF. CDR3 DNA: TGTGCCAGCAGAACGACAGGGGGATATTCACCCCTCCACTTT.